This T cell receptor (beta chain) was sequenced for a study of blood T cells in healthy people across ages. Overall study results and limits: Diversity was higher, and naive CD4+ cells more numerous, in long-lived donors than in aged donors. Diversity of TCR beta per million T cells declined in a roughly linear way with age.

The CDR3 covers 11 residues. V was cut by 8 bases and J by 7 bases, with 9 bases left in between. From germline, CDR1 is LNHNV and CDR2 YYDKDF (reference sequence). A J-beta primer mix and a sample-barcoded 5' primer were used in a second PCR of roughly 6 to 12 cycles. All samples yielded 2.5 million or more CDR3-containing paired-end reads. MiXCR was run by TCRdb on the 5' RACE reads, yielding one entry per CDR3 protein. The sample lists 650,000 to 800,000 distinct CDR3 sequences; 40% to 65% were seen once. In its sample, this clonotype was seen many times. What it binds is not known. Sequenced material: blood. The clonotype comes from an elderly woman in good health. V is TRBV15 and J is TRBJ2-1, with D possibly being TRBD1 (6 bases). For the CDR3, the DNA is TGTGCCACCCGACAGGTTAATGAGCAGTTCTTC. It is translated as CATRQVNEQFF.